This T cell receptor beta chain was captured in a study of blood T cell repertoires in COVID-19. Study overall: Researchers got acute and convalescent COVID-19 samples from the United States, Italy and Spain.

The CDR3 loop spans 16 amino acids. Deletions cut 4 bases from V and 2 bases from J, with 17 bases between. CDR1 MNHNS and CDR2 SASEGT come from the germline V gene. In the study's own analysis: Nucleated cell counts were estimated from reference gene primer amplification. TCRdb keeps only in-frame clones here, not all; method: immunoSEQ multiplex PCR. That table furnishes V, J and clone size, whereas the DNA furnished D and trimming. The sample shows about 160,000 clones, roughly 90% of them seen only once. The sequenced material came from peripheral blood. This sequence originates from a man in his fifties or sixties with acute or convalescent COVID-19. V usage is TRBV6-1 and J usage is TRBJ1-2; D might be TRBD1 (6 bases). CDR3 bases: TGTGCCAGCAGTGGAGACTGGTGGCAGGGGAACTATGGCTACACCTTC. Residues: CASSGDWWQGNYGYTF.